The clone carrying this T cell receptor beta chain showed up just once. This sample was taken from a study of blood T cell repertoires in COVID-19. Study in general: The United States, Italy and Spain were the sources of the acute and convalescent COVID-19 samples. In each case, the material was cDNA or gDNA derived from T cells, B-cell-depleted T cells, or PBMCs.

Original analysis: Scientists estimated how many nucleated cells there were by amplifying reference gene primers. Measured with immunoSEQ multiplex PCR; TCRdb has only the in-frame clones, and not every one. Clone size and the V and J calls come from that table; the DNA yielded D and trimming. This sample yields around 380,000 clones, of which 81% are seen a single time; 1.1% belongs to the top ten. The CDR3 has 15 amino acids. With 4 bases removed from V and 3 bases from J, the gap between germline ends came to 13 bases. The germline gives CDR1 PRHDT, CDR2 FYEKMQ (reference sequence). The receptor was isolated from a human donor with acute or convalescent COVID-19. The donor label of this sample is uncertain. The rearrangement uses TRBV13 and TRBJ1-5, with D perhaps matching TRBD1 (5 bases). Material: peripheral blood. The CDR3 nucleotides are TGTGCCAGCAGCTCCGCCGGGACTCTCAATCAGCCCCAGCATTTT. Translating gives CASSSAGTLNQPQHF. The whole variable domain, remainder taken from reference TRBV13 and TRBJ1-5, is AAGVIQSPRHLIKEKRETATLKCYPIPRHDTVYWYQQGPGQDPQFLISFYEKMQSDKGSIPDRFSAQQFSDYHSELNMSSLELGDSALYFCASSSAGTLNQPQHFGDGTRLSIL.